This T cell receptor beta chain was obtained from a study of blood T cells in healthy people across ages (dated by TCRdb to the mid-2010s). As for the study more broadly: In model experiments, template switching captured roughly one uniquely barcoded TCR beta cDNA molecule for every two T cells. Donors were grouped into four age groups: young (average roughly 15 years), middle-aged (39), aged (over 55) and long-lived (82). Using the same blood draw, the study looked at two additional independent replicas of 1 million unique cDNA reads for two donors, one aged 18 to 30 and the other aged 80 or older. Using deep sequencing normalized with unique cDNA molecular identifiers, the study measured how TCR beta repertoire diversity changes with age. To avoid experimental bias, donors of different ages were distributed randomly across sequencing lanes. Study-level results and caveats: A strong correlation was found between observed TCR beta diversity and the percentage of naive T cells measured by flow cytometry. Total diversity estimates from one million sequenced T cells were considered lower bounds and underestimates. Donor CMV infection status was unknown, potentially confounding age-related changes in expanded clonotypes. Conclusive comparison of naive and antigen-experienced compartments was prevented by the profiling of bulk unsorted PBMCs. The long-lived group showed more naive CD4+ T cells, fewer expanded clones and increased TCR diversity than the aged group, suggesting age selection. As age increased, observed TCR beta diversity per million T cells dropped in a roughly linear way, and a significant reduction was already evident by age about 40.

Preparation of the library involved 5' RACE. For sequencing, an Illumina HiSeq 2500 was employed. A second about 7 to 12 cycle PCR used a sample-barcoded 5' primer and a J-beta primer mix. Each TCR beta cDNA molecule received a unique molecular identifier from a template-switch 5' adaptor carrying 12 random nucleotides. Each sample yielded at least 3 million CDR3-containing paired-end reads. First-strand cDNA was synthesized from all RNA with the Mint cDNA synthesis kit, primed by a TRBC-specific oligonucleotide. Following uracil-DNA glycosylase treatment, all cDNA underwent a first 18-cycle PCR with the universal primers M1SS and BC2_uni_R. In the original analysis: For normalization, 1 million high-quality reads were randomly selected from each sample, with every read carrying a distinct molecular identifier. Reads with shared molecular identifiers were discarded instead of being binned into consensus sequences. MiTCR, with a Q25 quality threshold and the strictest error-elimination algorithm, was used for CDR3 identification, clonotype clustering and error correction. Lower-bound total TCR beta diversity was estimated with a nonparametric unseen species model using Euler transformation. The raw public reads went through TCRdb reprocessing: fastp at Q25, MiXCR clone calling, in-frame beta chains kept. Each entry is one CDR3 protein sequence, shown with its most common DNA and genes. The V and J calls and clone size are TCRdb's, not the authors'. The sample contains 1.5 million to 2 million distinct CDR3 sequences, roughly 27% of them found a single time. Roughly 8% of the sample lies in the top ten.

The donors were under 40 Caucasian individuals from Russia, aged roughly 6 to 95 years, who were systemically healthy. Around 10 milliliters of peripheral blood were collected from each donor into EDTA-treated Vacutainer tubes. Ficoll-Paque density-gradient centrifugation was used to isolate PBMCs, with at least 6.5 million per sample. Total RNA was extracted from PBMCs with Trizol reagent, with at least 5 micrograms obtained per sample. For every donor, an aliquot of PBMCs went through flow cytometry to measure the percentages of naive CD45RAhigh/CD27high T cells. This clonotype was detected only a few times. No antigen is known for it. No qualities accompany the bases; no much larger clone lies one base away. The CDR3 holds 15 amino acids from the cysteine to the phenylalanine. Solely the CDR3 DNA is kept, with 45 bases framed from the first base. V is pruned by 1 base and J by 5 bases, leaving 6 bases of the junction without a gene match. The germline V gene (reference sequence) specifies SEHNR as CDR1 and FQNEAQ as CDR2.

The sequence is built from TRBV7-9 and TRBJ2-3; 7 middle bases align to TRBD1. Sequencing was carried out using blood. This clonotype was obtained from a woman under 40 in good health. CDR3 region: CASSLGDRDGDTQYF. The nucleotides read TGTGCCAGCAGCTTAGGAGACAGGGATGGAGATACGCAGTATTTT.